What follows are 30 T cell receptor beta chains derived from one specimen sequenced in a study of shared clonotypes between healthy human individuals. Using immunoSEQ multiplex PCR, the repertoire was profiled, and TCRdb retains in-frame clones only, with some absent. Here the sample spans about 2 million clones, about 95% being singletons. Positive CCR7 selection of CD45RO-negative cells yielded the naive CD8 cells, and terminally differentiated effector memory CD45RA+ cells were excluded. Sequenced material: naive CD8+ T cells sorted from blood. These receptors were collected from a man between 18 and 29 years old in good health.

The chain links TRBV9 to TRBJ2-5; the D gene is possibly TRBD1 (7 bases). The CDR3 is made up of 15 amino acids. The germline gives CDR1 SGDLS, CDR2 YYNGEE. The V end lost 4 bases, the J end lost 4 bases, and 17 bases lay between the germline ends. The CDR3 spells CASSPSGGLGETQYF. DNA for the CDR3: TGTGCCAGCAGCCCCTCAGGGGGACTCGGAGAGACCCAGTACTTC.

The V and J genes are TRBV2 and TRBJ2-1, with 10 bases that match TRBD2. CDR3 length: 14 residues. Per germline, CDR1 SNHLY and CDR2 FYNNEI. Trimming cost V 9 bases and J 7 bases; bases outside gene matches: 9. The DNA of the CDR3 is TGTGCCAGAGCTTCTAGCGGGAGTCTTAATGAGCAGTTCTTC. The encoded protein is CARASSGSLNEQFF.

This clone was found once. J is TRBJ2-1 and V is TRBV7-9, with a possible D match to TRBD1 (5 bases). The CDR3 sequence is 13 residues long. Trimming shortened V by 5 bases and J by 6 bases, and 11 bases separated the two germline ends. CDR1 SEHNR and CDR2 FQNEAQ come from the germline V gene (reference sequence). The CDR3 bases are TGTGCCAGCAGCCCCCCAGGGTTCAATGAGCAGTTCTTC. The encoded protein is CASSPPGFNEQFF.

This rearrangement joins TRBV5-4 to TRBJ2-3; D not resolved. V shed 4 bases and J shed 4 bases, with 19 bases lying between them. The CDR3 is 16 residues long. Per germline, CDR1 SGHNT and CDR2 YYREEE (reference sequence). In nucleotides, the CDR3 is TGTGCCAGCAGCGCGCTCGGGTTTGCTAGTTCAGATACGCAGTATTTT. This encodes CASSALGFASSDTQYF.

The CDR3 is CASSSFGTLGPYEQYF. The CDR3 nucleotides are TGTGCCAGCAGCTCCTTCGGGACCCTCGGTCCCTACGAGCAGTACTTC. This chain connects TRBV13 to TRBJ2-7; D could derive from TRBD1 or TRBD2 (5 bases each). The V end was cut by 4 bases, the J end by 2 bases, with 18 bases between. The CDR3 runs 16 residues. Germline V CDR1 and CDR2: PRHDT, FYEKMQ (reference sequence).

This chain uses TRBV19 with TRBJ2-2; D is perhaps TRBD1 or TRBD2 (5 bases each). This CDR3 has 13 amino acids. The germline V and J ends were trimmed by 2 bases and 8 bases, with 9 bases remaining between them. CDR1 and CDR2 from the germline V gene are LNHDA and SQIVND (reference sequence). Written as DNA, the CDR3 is TGTGCCAGTAGTATACTCGGGGCTGGGGAGCTGTTTTTT. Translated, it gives CASSILGAGELFF.

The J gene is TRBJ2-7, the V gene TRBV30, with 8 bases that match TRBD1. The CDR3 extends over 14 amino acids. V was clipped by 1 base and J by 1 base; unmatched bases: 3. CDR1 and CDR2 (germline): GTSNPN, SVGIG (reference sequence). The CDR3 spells CAWSDYRGSYEQYF. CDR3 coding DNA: TGTGCCTGGAGTGATTACAGGGGGTCCTACGAGCAGTACTTC.

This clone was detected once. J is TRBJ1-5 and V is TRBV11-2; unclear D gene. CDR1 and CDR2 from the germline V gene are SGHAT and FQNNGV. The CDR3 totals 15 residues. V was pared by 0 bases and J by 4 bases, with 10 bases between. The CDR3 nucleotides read TGTGCCAGCAGCTTAGATGTGGTCGCGAATCAGCCCCAGCATTTT. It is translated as CASSLDVVANQPQHF.

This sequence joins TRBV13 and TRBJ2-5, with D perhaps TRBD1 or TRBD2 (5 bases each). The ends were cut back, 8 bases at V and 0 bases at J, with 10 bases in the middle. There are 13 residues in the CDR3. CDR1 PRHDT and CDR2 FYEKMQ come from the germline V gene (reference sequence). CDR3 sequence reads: CASGTGYQETQYF. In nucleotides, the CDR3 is TGTGCCAGCGGGACCGGGTACCAAGAGACCCAGTACTTC. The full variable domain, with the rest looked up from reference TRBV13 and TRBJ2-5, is AAGVIQSPRHLIKEKRETATLKCYPIPRHDTVYWYQQGPGQDPQFLISFYEKMQSDKGSIPDRFSAQQFSDYHSELNMSSLELGDSALYFCASGTGYQETQYFGPGTRLLVL.

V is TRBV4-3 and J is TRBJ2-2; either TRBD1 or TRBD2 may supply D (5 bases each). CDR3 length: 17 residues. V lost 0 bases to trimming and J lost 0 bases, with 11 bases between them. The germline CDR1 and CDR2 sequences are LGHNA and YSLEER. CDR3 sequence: CASSQDLGTANTGELFF. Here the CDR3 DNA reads TGCGCCAGCAGCCAAGATCTAGGGACGGCGAACACCGGGGAGCTGTTTTTT.

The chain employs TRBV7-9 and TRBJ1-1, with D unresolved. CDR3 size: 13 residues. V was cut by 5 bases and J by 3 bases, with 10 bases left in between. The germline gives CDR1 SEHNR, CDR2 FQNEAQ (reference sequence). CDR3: CASSRDSDTEAFF. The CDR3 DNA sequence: TGTGCCAGCAGCCGCGACTCGGACACTGAAGCTTTCTTT.

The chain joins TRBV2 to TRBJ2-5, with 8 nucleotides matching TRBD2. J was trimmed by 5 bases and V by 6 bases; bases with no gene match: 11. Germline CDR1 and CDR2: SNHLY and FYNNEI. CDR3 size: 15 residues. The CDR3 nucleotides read TGTGCCAGCAGAGACTTAATAGCGGGATTTGAGACCCAGTACTTC. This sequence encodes CASRDLIAGFETQYF.

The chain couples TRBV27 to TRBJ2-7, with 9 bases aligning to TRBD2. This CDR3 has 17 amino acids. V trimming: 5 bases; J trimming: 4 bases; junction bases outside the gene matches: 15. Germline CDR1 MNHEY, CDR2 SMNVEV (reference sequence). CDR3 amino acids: CASSTIKVAGVSYEQYF. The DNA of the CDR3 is TGTGCCAGCAGTACAATTAAGGTAGCGGGGGTATCTTACGAGCAGTACTTC.

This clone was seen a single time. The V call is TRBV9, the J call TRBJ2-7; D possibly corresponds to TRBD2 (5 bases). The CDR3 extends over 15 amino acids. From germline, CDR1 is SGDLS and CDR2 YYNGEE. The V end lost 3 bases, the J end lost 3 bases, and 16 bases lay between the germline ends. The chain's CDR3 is CASSASTGSNYEQYF. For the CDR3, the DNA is TGTGCCAGCAGCGCCTCCACGGGAAGCAACTACGAGCAGTACTTC. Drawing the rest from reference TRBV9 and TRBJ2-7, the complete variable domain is DSGVTQTPKHLITATGQRVTLRCSPRSGDLSVYWYQQSLDQGLQFLIQYYNGEERAKGNILERFSAQQFPDLHSELNLSSLELGDSALYFCASSASTGSNYEQYFGPGTRLTVT.

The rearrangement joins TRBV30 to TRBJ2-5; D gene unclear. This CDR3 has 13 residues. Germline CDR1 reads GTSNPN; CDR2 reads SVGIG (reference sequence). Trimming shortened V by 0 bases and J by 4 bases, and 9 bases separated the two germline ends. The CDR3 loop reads CAWSVRGGETQYF. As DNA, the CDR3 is TGTGCCTGGAGTGTTAGAGGTGGAGAGACCCAGTACTTC. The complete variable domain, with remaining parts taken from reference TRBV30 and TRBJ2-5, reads SQTIHQWPATLVQPVGSPLSLECTVEGTSNPNLYWYRQAAGRGLQLLFYSVGIGQISSEVPQNLSASRPQDRQFILSSKKLLLSDSGFYLCAWSVRGGETQYFGPGTRLLVL.

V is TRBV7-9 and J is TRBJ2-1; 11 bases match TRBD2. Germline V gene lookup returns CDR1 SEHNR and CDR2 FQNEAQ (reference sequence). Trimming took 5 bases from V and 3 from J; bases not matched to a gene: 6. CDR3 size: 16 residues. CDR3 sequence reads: CASSEPSGGIYNEQFF. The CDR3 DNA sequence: TGTGCCAGCAGCGAGCCTAGCGGGGGGATCTACAATGAGCAGTTCTTC. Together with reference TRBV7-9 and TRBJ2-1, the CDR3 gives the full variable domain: DTGVSQNPRHKITKRGQNVTFRCDPISEHNRLYWYRQTLGQGPEFLTYFQNEAQLEKSRLLSDRFSAERPKGSFSTLEIQRTEQGDSAMYLCASSEPSGGIYNEQFFGPGTRLTVL.

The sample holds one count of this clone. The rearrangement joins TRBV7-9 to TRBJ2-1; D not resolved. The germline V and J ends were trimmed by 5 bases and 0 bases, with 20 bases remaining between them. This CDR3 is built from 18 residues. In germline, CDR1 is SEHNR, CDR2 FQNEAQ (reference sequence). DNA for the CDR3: TGTGCCAGCAGCGATCCCCTCGGGCTGCACCCCTCCTACAATGAGCAGTTCTTC. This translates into CASSDPLGLHPSYNEQFF.

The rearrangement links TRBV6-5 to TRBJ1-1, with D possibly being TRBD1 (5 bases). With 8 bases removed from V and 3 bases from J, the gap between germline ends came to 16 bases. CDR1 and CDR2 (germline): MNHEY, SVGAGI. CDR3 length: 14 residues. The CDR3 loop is CASSPTGGYTEAFF. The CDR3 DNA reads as TGTGCCAGCTCGCCCACCGGGGGGTACACTGAAGCTTTCTTT.

DNA for the CDR3: TGTGCCAGCAGCTCGACAGGGGTAGGACAGCCCCAGCATTTT. It specifies CASSSTGVGQPQHF. The chain has TRBV7-9 and TRBJ1-5, with TRBD1 matching 8 bases. The CDR3 is 14 residues long. V gave up 4 bases and J gave up 7 bases; unmatched junction bases: 6. Germline V gives CDR1 SEHNR, CDR2 FQNEAQ (reference sequence).

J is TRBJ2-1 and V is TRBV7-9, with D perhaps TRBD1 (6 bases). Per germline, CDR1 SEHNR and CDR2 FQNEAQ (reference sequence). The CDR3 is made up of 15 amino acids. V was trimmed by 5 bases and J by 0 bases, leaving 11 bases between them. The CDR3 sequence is CASSPGHSSYNEQFF. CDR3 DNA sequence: TGTGCCAGCAGCCCGGGACATAGCTCCTACAATGAGCAGTTCTTC. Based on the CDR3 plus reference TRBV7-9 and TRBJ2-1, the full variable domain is DTGVSQNPRHKITKRGQNVTFRCDPISEHNRLYWYRQTLGQGPEFLTYFQNEAQLEKSRLLSDRFSAERPKGSFSTLEIQRTEQGDSAMYLCASSPGHSSYNEQFFGPGTRLTVL.

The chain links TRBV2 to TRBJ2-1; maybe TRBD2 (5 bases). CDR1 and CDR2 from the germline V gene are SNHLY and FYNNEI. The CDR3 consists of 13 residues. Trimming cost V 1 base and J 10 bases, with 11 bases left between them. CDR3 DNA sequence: TGTGCCAGCAGTGAAGGCCAGAGACTAGAGCAGTTCTTC. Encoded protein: CASSEGQRLEQFF.

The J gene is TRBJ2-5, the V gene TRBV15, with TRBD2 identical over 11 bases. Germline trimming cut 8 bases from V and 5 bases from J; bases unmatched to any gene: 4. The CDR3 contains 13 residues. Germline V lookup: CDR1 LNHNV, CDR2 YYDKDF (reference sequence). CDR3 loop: CATLAGGSETQYF. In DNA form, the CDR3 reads TGTGCCACCTTAGCGGGAGGGTCGGAGACCCAGTACTTC.

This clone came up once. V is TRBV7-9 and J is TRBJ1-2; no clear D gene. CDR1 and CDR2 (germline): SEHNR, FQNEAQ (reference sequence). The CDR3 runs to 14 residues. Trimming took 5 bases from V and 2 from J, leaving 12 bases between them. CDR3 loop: CASSRIGRNYGYTF. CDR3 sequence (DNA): TGTGCCAGCAGCCGCATTGGCAGGAACTATGGCTACACCTTC. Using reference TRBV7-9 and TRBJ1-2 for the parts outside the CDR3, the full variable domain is DTGVSQNPRHKITKRGQNVTFRCDPISEHNRLYWYRQTLGQGPEFLTYFQNEAQLEKSRLLSDRFSAERPKGSFSTLEIQRTEQGDSAMYLCASSRIGRNYGYTFGSGTRLTVV.

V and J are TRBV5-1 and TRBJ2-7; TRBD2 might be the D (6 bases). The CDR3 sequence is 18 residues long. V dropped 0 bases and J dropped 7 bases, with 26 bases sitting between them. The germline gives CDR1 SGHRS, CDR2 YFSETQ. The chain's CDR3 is CASSLGITRGTTSGEQYF. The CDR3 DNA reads TGCGCCAGCAGCTTGGGTATTACCCGCGGGACCACGTCTGGGGAGCAGTACTTC.

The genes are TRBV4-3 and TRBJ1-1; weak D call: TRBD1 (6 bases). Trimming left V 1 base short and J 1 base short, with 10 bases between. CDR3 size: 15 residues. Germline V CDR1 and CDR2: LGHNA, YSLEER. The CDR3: CASSQGQGSNTEAFF. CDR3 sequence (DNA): TGCGCCAGCAGCCAAGGTCAGGGGTCGAACACTGAAGCTTTCTTT.

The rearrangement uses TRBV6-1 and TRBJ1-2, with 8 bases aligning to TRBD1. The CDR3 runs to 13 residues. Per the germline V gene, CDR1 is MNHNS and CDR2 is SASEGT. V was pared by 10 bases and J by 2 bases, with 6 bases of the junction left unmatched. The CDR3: CATFRQGNYGYTF. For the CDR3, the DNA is TGTGCCACCTTCCGACAGGGGAACTATGGCTACACCTTC.

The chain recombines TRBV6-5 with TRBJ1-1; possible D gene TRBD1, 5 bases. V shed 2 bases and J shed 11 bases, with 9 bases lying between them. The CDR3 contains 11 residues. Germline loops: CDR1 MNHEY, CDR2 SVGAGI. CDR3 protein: CASSYGGRAFF. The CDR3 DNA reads TGTGCCAGCAGTTACGGGGGACGGGCTTTCTTT.

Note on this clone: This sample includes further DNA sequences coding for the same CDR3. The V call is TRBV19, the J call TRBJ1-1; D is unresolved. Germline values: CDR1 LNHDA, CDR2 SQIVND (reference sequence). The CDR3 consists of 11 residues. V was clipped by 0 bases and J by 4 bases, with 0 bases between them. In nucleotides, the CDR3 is TGTGCCAGTAGTATAGACACTGAAGCTTTCTTT. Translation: CASSIDTEAFF.

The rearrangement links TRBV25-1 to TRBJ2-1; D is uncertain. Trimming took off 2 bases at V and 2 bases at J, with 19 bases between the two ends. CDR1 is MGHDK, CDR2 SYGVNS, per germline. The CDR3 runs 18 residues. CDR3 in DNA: TGTGCCAGCAGTGAAGGGATATTACGGGCGGACCCCTACAATGAGCAGTTCTTC. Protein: CASSEGILRADPYNEQFF.

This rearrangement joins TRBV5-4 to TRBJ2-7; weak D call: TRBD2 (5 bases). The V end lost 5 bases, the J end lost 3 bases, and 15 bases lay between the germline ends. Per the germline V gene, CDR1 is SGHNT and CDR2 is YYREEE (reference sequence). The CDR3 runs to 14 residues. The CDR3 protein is CASRNGLDGYEQYF. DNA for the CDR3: TGTGCCAGCAGGAACGGACTGGACGGCTACGAGCAGTACTTC.